This T cell receptor (beta chain) appears in the sequencing data of a study of blood T cell repertoires in COVID-19. Turning to the study itself: T cells, B-cell-depleted T cells, or PBMCs provided the cDNA or gDNA that served as material.

The CDR3 spans 16 residues. Trimming removed 0 bases from V and 10 bases from J, with 17 bases in between. CDR1 SGHRS and CDR2 YFSETQ come from the germline V gene. Source study methods: Reference gene primer amplification gave estimated nucleated cell counts. The protocol was immunoSEQ multiplex PCR, while the TCRdb copy is restricted to in-frame clones and leaves out a portion. V and J calls and clone size are given by that table; D and trimming were obtained from the DNA. The sample records roughly 190,000 clones, 70% to 90% being singletons. This clone was found many times. Sequenced input: peripheral blood. This chain links TRBV5-1 with TRBJ1-6, with D perhaps matching TRBD1 (5 bases). The source of this sequence is a human donor in a cohort sampled during active COVID-19. For the CDR3, the DNA is TGCGCCAGCAGCTTGGTGATGGGGGGTGGCGGCTCACCCCTCCACTTT. Protein: CASSLVMGGGGSPLHF.